One and the same sample provided the 12 T cell receptor beta chains below, sequenced in a study of OX40 agonist ivuxolimab in advanced cancers. Using immunoSEQ multiplex PCR, the repertoire was profiled, and TCRdb retains in-frame clones only, with some absent. Of around 17,000 clones listed, roughly 88% were seen once; the top ten hold roughly 30%. The material was CD4+ or CD8+ T cells sorted from blood, obtained in a trial of the OX40 agonist ivuxolimab. These receptors were collected from an adult with an advanced solid tumor such as melanoma, head and neck, liver or kidney cancer.

The genes are TRBV7-9 and TRBJ2-7; 7 nucleotides match TRBD2. The CDR3 runs to 11 residues. Germline V gives CDR1 SEHNR, CDR2 FQNEAQ (reference sequence). Losses at the gene ends were 5 bases for V and 7 bases for J; bases not matched to a gene: 2. The CDR3 loop reads CASSPGGEQYF. As DNA, the CDR3 is TGTGCCAGCAGCCCGGGGGGTGAGCAGTACTTC.

The rearrangement uses TRBV10-3 and TRBJ1-4; no definite D call. CDR1 is ENHRY and CDR2 is SYGVKD in the germline V gene. V was trimmed by 0 bases and J by 8 bases, leaving 10 bases between them. The CDR3 loop spans 14 amino acids. The CDR3 DNA reads as TGTGCCATCAGTGAGTCCCTACCTGGCGAAAAACTGTTTTTT. It codes for CAISESLPGEKLFF.

The V and J genes are TRBV27 and TRBJ2-5, with 9 bases that match TRBD2. This CDR3 contains 15 residues. The germline CDR1 and CDR2 sequences are MNHEY and SMNVEV (reference sequence). After removal of 10 bases from V and 1 base from J, the junction contained 10 bases not matched to a gene. CDR3 amino acids: CATGGAGGIQETQYF. In DNA, the CDR3 is TGTGCCACCGGGGGAGCGGGAGGAATCCAAGAGACCCAGTACTTC.

This clone was observed once. The chain employs TRBV5-6 and TRBJ1-5; 7 bases are shared with TRBD1. V gave up 6 bases and J gave up 0 bases; unmatched junction bases: 6. The CDR3 contains 15 residues. The germline V gene has CDR1 SGHDT and CDR2 YYEEEE. The CDR3 here is CASKTGTDSNQPQHF. CDR3 DNA: TGTGCCAGCAAAACCGGGACAGATAGCAATCAGCCCCAGCATTTT.

This clone was seen just once. The CDR3 DNA follows: TGTGCCAGTAGTACCCTCCTAGGCAATGAGCAGTTCTTC. It codes for CASSTLLGNEQFF. The chain carries TRBV19 and TRBJ2-1; D ambiguous. The CDR3 has 13 amino acids. The V end was cut by 4 bases, the J end by 6 bases, with 10 bases between. Germline CDR1 reads LNHDA; CDR2 reads SQIVND (reference sequence).

This chain joins TRBV28 and TRBJ1-1, with a possible D match to TRBD1 (6 bases). The CDR3 contains 13 residues. Germline V gene data show CDR1 as MDHEN and CDR2 as SYDVKM. V was trimmed by 5 bases and J by 14 bases, leaving 21 bases between them. The CDR3 is CASSPGGTPVGFF. CDR3 bases: TGTGCCAGCAGTCCCGGGGGGACACCCGTCGGGTTCTTT.

This clone is medium-sized in the sample. The chain recombines TRBV7-9 with TRBJ2-5; 10 nucleotides align to TRBD2. Germline assignment: CDR1 SEHNR and CDR2 FQNEAQ (reference sequence). This CDR3 is built from 16 residues. Unmatched junction bases numbered 9, after V lost 4 bases and J lost 4 bases. CDR3 region: CASSSSGSSRGETQYF. CDR3 sequence (DNA): TGTGCCAGCAGCTCTAGCGGGAGTTCTAGGGGAGAGACCCAGTACTTC.

Sample share makes this clone medium-sized. V usage is TRBV9 and J usage is TRBJ2-7, with 15 bases fitting TRBD2. The CDR3 length is 17 residues. Germline V gene sequence: CDR1 SGDLS, CDR2 YYNGEE. With 4 bases clipped from V and 5 bases from J, the junction kept 10 bases outside the gene matches. CDR3 loop: CASSPGLAGGEGHEQYF. The CDR3 DNA sequence: TGTGCCAGCAGCCCCGGACTAGCGGGAGGGGAAGGTCACGAGCAGTACTTC. Full variable domain (remainder filled in from reference TRBV9 and TRBJ2-7): DSGVTQTPKHLITATGQRVTLRCSPRSGDLSVYWYQQSLDQGLQFLIQYYNGEERAKGNILERFSAQQFPDLHSELNLSSLELGDSALYFCASSPGLAGGEGHEQYFGPGTRLTVT.

This clone was detected only a few times. The genes are TRBV6-4 and TRBJ2-3, with TRBD2 identical over 9 bases. V lost 2 bases to trimming and J lost 3 bases; unmatched junction nucleotides: 0. The CDR3 loop spans 14 amino acids. The germline V gene encodes CDR1 MRHNA and CDR2 SNTAGT. In nucleotides, the CDR3 is TGTGCCAGCAGTGACGCGGGAGGGACAGATACGCAGTATTTT. Amino acids: CASSDAGGTDTQYF.

This chain joins TRBV19 and TRBJ2-6, with D unresolved. This CDR3 contains 16 residues. Germline V CDR1 and CDR2: LNHDA, SQIVND (reference sequence). The V gene lost 6 bases and the J gene lost 0 bases, with 12 bases spanning the gap. CDR3 in DNA: TGTGCCAGTAGAGGCGCCTCGAGCTCTGGGGCCAACGTCCTGACTTTC. Translated: CASRGASSSGANVLTF.

This chain connects TRBV9 to TRBJ2-1; 7 bases fit TRBD1. Germline-derived CDR1 and CDR2 are SGDLS and YYNGEE. The CDR3 length is 15 residues. Unmatched junction bases numbered 8, after V lost 3 bases and J lost 5 bases. For the CDR3, the DNA is TGTGCCAGCAGCGACCGGGACAGAGTAAACAATGAGCAGTTCTTC. This codes for CASSDRDRVNNEQFF.

The V gene is TRBV12-5, the J gene TRBJ1-1, with no clear D. The germline V gene has CDR1 LGHNT and CDR2 FRNRAP. The CDR3 extends over 12 amino acids. Trimming pared 7 bases from V and 1 base from J, leaving 7 bases between. The CDR3 region is CASVQGNTEAFF. The CDR3 nucleotides read TGTGCTAGTGTACAAGGGAACACTGAAGCTTTCTTT.